The 23 T cell receptor beta chains listed next were all sequenced from one sample in a study of T-cell reconstitution after alpha-beta-depleted transplantation in children. Preparation of the TCRbeta library was carried out with unique molecular identifiers. MiXCR was run by TCRdb on the PCR reads, yielding one entry per CDR3 protein. The data contain 530,000 or so distinct CDR3 sequences, 25% to 30% of them seen just once; the ten biggest clones take up under 45%. The sequences come from PBMCs, collected before TCRalphabeta/CD19-depleted stem cell transplant. These receptor sequences come from a boy under three years old with Wiskott-Aldrich syndrome, due to receive a stem cell transplant.

V and J are TRBV24-1 and TRBJ2-1; 12 bases line up with TRBD2. The CDR3 is 16 residues long. Germline CDR1 is KGHDR and CDR2 is SFDVKD. V was pared by 2 bases and J by 7 bases, with 5 bases of the junction left unmatched. The CDR3 sequence: CATSDSGLAGWNEQFF. The CDR3 DNA reads TGTGCCACCAGTGATTCAGGACTAGCGGGATGGAATGAGCAGTTCTTC.

The gene calls are TRBV12-3 or TRBV12-4 and TRBJ2-1, with D possibly called TRBD1 or TRBD2 (7 bases each). This CDR3 spans 17 amino acids. V was trimmed by 5 bases and J by 3 bases, leaving 20 bases between them. CDR3 bases: TGTGCCAGCAGTACACTCAGGGGGAGCGGGGACTACAATGAGCAGTTCTTC. It yields the protein CASSTLRGSGDYNEQFF.

This chain uses TRBV5-1 with TRBJ2-7; D ambiguous. The V end lost 0 bases, the J end lost 5 bases, and 18 bases lay between the germline ends. The CDR3 covers 16 residues. Per the germline V gene, CDR1 is SGHRS and CDR2 is YFSETQ. As DNA, the CDR3 is TGCGCCAGCAGCTTGGGTTCCCCACAGCAAGGAGACGAGCAGTACTTC. As protein: CASSLGSPQQGDEQYF. Complete variable domain (other parts from reference TRBV5-1 and TRBJ2-7): KAGVTQTPRYLIKTRGQQVTLSCSPISGHRSVSWYQQTPGQGLQFLFEYFSETQRNKGNFPGRFSGRQFSNSRSEMNVSTLELGDSALYLCASSLGSPQQGDEQYFGPGTRLTVT.

This clonotype occurred a few times. The J gene is TRBJ2-7, the V gene TRBV14; maybe TRBD2 (6 bases). Germline assignment: CDR1 SGHDN and CDR2 FVKESK. The CDR3 spans 15 residues. The ends were cut back, 3 bases at V and 4 bases at J, with 16 bases in the middle. CDR3 nucleotide sequence: TGTGCCAGCAGCCACACTAGTCGGGAGATTTACGAGCAGTACTTC. Amino acids: CASSHTSREIYEQYF.

V is TRBV6-2 or TRBV6-3 and J is TRBJ1-5; TRBD1 matches 10 bases. This CDR3 is built from 13 residues. Germline V gene sequence: CDR1 MNHEY, CDR2 SVGEGT. Trimming removed 5 bases from V and 7 bases from J; junction bases left unmatched: 2. The CDR3 loop reads CASSRDRGQPQHF. The CDR3 DNA follows: TGTGCCAGCAGTAGGGACAGGGGACAGCCCCAGCATTTT.

The chain links TRBV5-1 to TRBJ2-7, with unresolved D. V was cut by 0 bases and J by 0 bases, with 16 bases left in between. CDR1 and CDR2 from the germline V gene are SGHRS and YFSETQ. There are 17 residues in the CDR3. The DNA of the CDR3 is TGCGCCAGCAGCTTGGCCGGGTCAGGCCCGAGCTCCTACGAGCAGTACTTC. Its protein is CASSLAGSGPSSYEQYF.

V is TRBV20-1 and J is TRBJ2-5; TRBD2 matches at 7 bases. The CDR3 is made up of 15 amino acids. CDR1 and CDR2 from the germline V gene are DFQATT and SNEGSKA (reference sequence). V lost 3 bases, J lost 1 base, and 8 bases stayed unmatched. DNA for the CDR3: TGCAGTGCTAGTAACCTAGCGGCCTCCCAAGAGACCCAGTACTTC. It yields the protein CSASNLAASQETQYF.

The V call is TRBV10-3, the J call TRBJ2-1; unclear D gene. The CDR3 extends over 13 amino acids. Germline-derived CDR1 and CDR2 are ENHRY and SYGVKD. V was cut by 9 bases and J by 6 bases, with 15 bases left in between. The CDR3 protein is CAIGRPILNEQFF. CDR3 in DNA: TGTGCCATTGGACGCCCTATCCTCAATGAGCAGTTCTTC.

This clonotype was seen only a few times. The chain combines TRBV3-1 with TRBJ2-6; no clear D gene. The CDR3 has 12 amino acids. Germline V CDR1 and CDR2: LGHDT, YNNKEL (reference sequence). V dropped 3 bases and J dropped 15 bases, with 12 bases sitting between them. In nucleotides, the CDR3 is TGTGCCAGCAGCCAGGGGATAACCCCCCTGACTTTC. Protein: CASSQGITPLTF.

The rearrangement links TRBV27 to TRBJ2-1, with D possibly TRBD2 on 6 matching bases. This CDR3 has 17 amino acids. Germline CDR1 reads MNHEY; CDR2 reads SMNVEV (reference sequence). V was cut by 5 bases and J by 5 bases, with 22 bases left in between. The CDR3 loop is CASSPTWWAGRDNEQFF. The CDR3, as DNA: TGTGCCAGCAGTCCGACTTGGTGGGCGGGACGGGACAATGAGCAGTTCTTC.

The chain recombines TRBV12-3 or TRBV12-4 with TRBJ1-5; D gene unclear. The V end was cut by 4 bases, the J end by 3 bases, with 13 bases between. The CDR3 is 15 residues long. CDR3 nucleotide sequence: TGTGCCAGCAGTTCCCTTGGGCAGCACAATCAGCCCCAGCATTTT. Protein product: CASSSLGQHNQPQHF.

The count of this clonotype is one. This sequence joins TRBV15 and TRBJ2-1, with TRBD2 matching over 10 bases. The CDR3 contains 16 residues. J lost 9 bases, V lost 0 bases, and 8 bases had no gene match. Germline V gene data show CDR1 as LNHNV and CDR2 as YYDKDF (reference sequence). CDR3: CATSRDPLAGAGEQFF. The DNA for the CDR3 is TGTGCCACCAGCAGAGATCCTCTAGCGGGAGCGGGTGAGCAGTTCTTC. Full variable domain (remainder filled in from reference TRBV15 and TRBJ2-1): DAMVIQNPRYQVTQFGKPVTLSCSQTLNHNVMYWYQQKSSQAPKLLFHYYDKDFNNEADTPDNFQSRRPNTSFCFLDIRSPGLGDTAMYLCATSRDPLAGAGEQFFGPGTRLTVL.

There are a few counts of this clonotype. The chain has TRBV3-1 and TRBJ2-1, with TRBD2 matching over 8 bases. CDR3 length equals 16 residues. V gave up 4 bases and J gave up 4 bases; unmatched junction bases: 9. The V gene's germline CDR1 is LGHDT and CDR2 YNNKEL (reference sequence). CDR3 nucleotides: TGTGCCAGCAGCCTAGGGAGCGGGAGTTGGTACAATGAGCAGTTCTTC. Protein product: CASSLGSGSWYNEQFF.

This clonotype has only a few counts. The chain couples TRBV20-1 to TRBJ1-6; D remains ambiguous. Trimming removed 1 base from V and 0 bases from J, with 7 bases in between. This CDR3 is 15 amino acids long. CDR1 is DFQATT and CDR2 is SNEGSKA in the germline V gene (reference sequence). The CDR3 loop is CSARGTSSYNSPLHF. In DNA form, the CDR3 reads TGCAGTGCTAGAGGCACGAGCTCCTATAATTCACCCCTCCACTTT.

There are a few counts of this clonotype. One end of the junction does not line up with germline, which may come from a read error. The V and J genes are TRBV5-1 and TRBJ2-5; 9 nucleotides align to TRBD1. The CDR3 sequence is 15 residues long. The germline gives CDR1 SGHRS, CDR2 YFSETQ. The DNA of the CDR3 is TGTGCCAGCAGCTTGGGACAGGGTGGCCAAGAGACCCAGTACTTC. Its protein product is CASSLGQGGQETQYF.

In its sample, this clonotype was seen a few times. The chain joins TRBV28 to TRBJ2-5, with 7 bases fitting TRBD2. The length of the CDR3 is 15 residues. The germline gives CDR1 MDHEN, CDR2 SYDVKM. The V segment lost 4 bases and the J segment 4 bases; nucleotides outside the gene matches: 9. The CDR3, as DNA: TGTGCCAGCAGTTCCTTCAGCGGGAACGGAGAGACCCAGTACTTC. It translates to CASSSFSGNGETQYF. The whole variable domain, filled in from reference TRBV28 and TRBJ2-5, reads DVKVTQSSRYLVKRTGEKVFLECVQDMDHENMFWYRQDPGLGLRLIYFSYDVKMKEKGDIPEGYSVSREKKERFSLILESASTNQTSMYLCASSSFSGNGETQYFGPGTRLLVL.

The V call is TRBV5-1, the J call TRBJ2-5; weak D call: TRBD2 (6 bases). CDR1 and CDR2 from the germline V gene are SGHRS and YFSETQ. This CDR3 is 13 amino acids long. V was clipped by 1 base and J by 5 bases, with 9 bases between them. CDR3 residues: CASSLFREETQYF. In DNA, the CDR3 is TGCGCCAGCAGCTTGTTTCGGGAGGAGACCCAGTACTTC.

This clonotype occurred a few times. The gene calls are TRBV5-5 and TRBJ2-2, with D perhaps matching TRBD2 (5 bases). V shed 2 bases and J shed 3 bases, with 8 bases lying between them. Germline values: CDR1 SGHKS, CDR2 YYEKEE (reference sequence). CDR3 size: 14 residues. The CDR3 sequence is CASSFSRDTGELFF. Here the CDR3 DNA reads TGTGCCAGCAGCTTCTCGAGGGACACCGGGGAGCTGTTTTTT.

The chain carries TRBV5-1 and TRBJ2-7, with 9 positions matching TRBD1. Germline-derived CDR1 and CDR2 are SGHRS and YFSETQ. The V and J ends lost 0 bases and 6 bases, in that order; junction bases with no gene match: 7. The CDR3 sequence is 15 residues long. Here the CDR3 reads CASSLGQGVRGEQYF. Here the CDR3 DNA reads TGCGCCAGCAGCTTGGGACAGGGGGTTCGCGGCGAGCAGTACTTC.

The sample holds a few counts of this clonotype. The chain recombines TRBV20-1 with TRBJ2-3; 8 nucleotides match TRBD2. The ends lost 6 bases at V and 5 bases at J; junction bases unmatched: 10. CDR1 and CDR2 (germline): DFQATT, SNEGSKA (reference sequence). The CDR3 contains 14 residues. The CDR3 nucleotides read TGCAGTGCAACCCGAGCGGGAGTGGTAGATACGCAGTATTTT. As protein: CSATRAGVVDTQYF.

The CDR3 DNA follows: TGTGCCAGCAGTTTAGAACAGACCTCCGGTTCACCCCTCCACTTT. This encodes CASSLEQTSGSPLHF. The chain employs TRBV27 and TRBJ1-6; D remains unclear. The CDR3 runs 15 residues. The V and J ends lost 2 bases and 9 bases respectively, with 14 bases between them. Germline V CDR1 and CDR2: MNHEY, SMNVEV (reference sequence).

The chain is built from TRBV27 and TRBJ2-7; 10 bases match TRBD1. CDR1 MNHEY and CDR2 SMNVEV come from the germline V gene (reference sequence). V trimming: 5 bases; J trimming: 5 bases; junction bases outside the gene matches: 15. This CDR3 region has 17 residues. CDR3 bases: TGTGCCAGCAGTAGGGGGCCCGGGACAGGGGTTTGGCACGAGCAGTACTTC. Its protein is CASSRGPGTGVWHEQYF.

The gene calls are TRBV5-1 and TRBJ2-1, with 11 bases lining up with TRBD2. Germline CDR1 and CDR2: SGHRS and YFSETQ. Germline trimming cut 7 bases from V and 7 bases from J; bases unmatched to any gene: 7. CDR3 length: 14 amino acids. CDR3 bases: TGCGCCAGCTCACGACTAGCGGGAAAGAATGAGCAGTTCTTC. It is translated as CASSRLAGKNEQFF. Supplemented by reference TRBV5-1 and TRBJ2-1, the full variable domain reads KAGVTQTPRYLIKTRGQQVTLSCSPISGHRSVSWYQQTPGQGLQFLFEYFSETQRNKGNFPGRFSGRQFSNSRSEMNVSTLELGDSALYLCASSRLAGKNEQFFGPGTRLTVL.